The 6 T cell receptor beta chains given below trace back to one sample, sequenced in a study of blood T cell repertoires in COVID-19. Repertoires were generated with immunoSEQ multiplex PCR, while TCRdb's copy carries only in-frame clones and drops some. The sample has 300,000 to 350,000 clones, just over 85% seen once; the top ten hold approximately 4.6%. Sequenced input: PBMCs or T cells enriched from blood (not recorded which). The receptors originated from a woman in her 40s with acute COVID-19.

The rearrangement uses TRBV24-1 and TRBJ2-1, with 11 bases identical to TRBD2. From germline, CDR1 is KGHDR and CDR2 SFDVKD. The CDR3 extends over 14 amino acids. V was clipped by 5 bases and J by 13 bases; unmatched bases: 9. DNA of the CDR3: TGTGCCACCAGTGCCCCGGGACTAGCGGACACTCAGTTCTTC. Its protein is CATSAPGLADTQFF.

The chain combines TRBV7-6 with TRBJ1-1; D unresolved. The germline V and J ends were trimmed by 1 base and 3 bases, with 9 bases remaining between them. Germline V gene lookup returns CDR1 SGHVS and CDR2 FNYEAQ. The CDR3 totals 14 residues. The CDR3: CASSLGSTYTEAFF. In nucleotides, the CDR3 is TGTGCCAGCAGCTTAGGTAGCACCTACACTGAAGCTTTCTTT.

The chain recombines TRBV14 with TRBJ2-3, with TRBD2 identical over 9 bases. The CDR3 totals 17 residues. The germline V gene encodes CDR1 SGHDN and CDR2 FVKESK. Germline trimming cut 1 base from V and 6 bases from J; bases unmatched to any gene: 11. The CDR3 loop is CASSQGRASGVLDTQYF. As DNA, the CDR3 is TGTGCCAGCAGCCAAGGTCGTGCTAGCGGGGTGTTGGATACGCAGTATTTT.

The rearrangement uses TRBV2 and TRBJ1-1, with 8 bases aligning to TRBD1. Germline V CDR1 and CDR2: SNHLY, FYNNEI. The ends lost 2 bases at V and 7 bases at J; junction bases unmatched: 9. This CDR3 contains 15 residues. The DNA of the CDR3 is TGTGCCAGCAGTGAAACGGACAGGGACGCTCTTGAAGCTTTCTTT. Its protein product is CASSETDRDALEAFF.

This chain joins TRBV19 and TRBJ1-5; tentative D call: TRBD1 (5 bases). Germline V gene sequence: CDR1 LNHDA, CDR2 SQIVND (reference sequence). CDR3 length: 14 amino acids. Trimming pared 3 bases from V and 4 bases from J, leaving 10 bases between. The DNA of the CDR3 is TGTGCCAGTAGTATTGCAGGGTGGAATCAGCCCCAGCATTTT. This gives the protein CASSIAGWNQPQHF.

The chain is built from TRBV5-6 and TRBJ2-7; TRBD1 might be the D (6 bases). Trimming took off 0 bases at V and 3 bases at J, with 16 bases between the two ends. The CDR3 is 16 residues long. CDR1 SGHDT and CDR2 YYEEEE come from the germline V gene. CDR3 sequence reads: CASSLGSGADLYEQYF. Written as DNA, the CDR3 is TGTGCCAGCAGCTTGGGATCAGGGGCAGACCTCTACGAGCAGTACTTC.